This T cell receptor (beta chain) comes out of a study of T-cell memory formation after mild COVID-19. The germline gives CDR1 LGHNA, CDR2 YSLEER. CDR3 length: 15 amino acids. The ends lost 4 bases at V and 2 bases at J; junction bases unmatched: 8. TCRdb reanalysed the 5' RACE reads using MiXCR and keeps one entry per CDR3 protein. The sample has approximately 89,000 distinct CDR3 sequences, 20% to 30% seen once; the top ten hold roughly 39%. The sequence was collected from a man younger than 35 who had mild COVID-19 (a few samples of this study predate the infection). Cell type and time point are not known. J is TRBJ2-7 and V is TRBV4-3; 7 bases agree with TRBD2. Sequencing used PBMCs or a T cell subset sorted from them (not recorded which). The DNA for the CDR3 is TGCGCCAGCAGCCCGGAGACGGGGGGTGCCTACGAGCAGTACTTC. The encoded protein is CASSPETGGAYEQYF.